This is a list of T cell receptor beta chains from one sample in a study of T cell repertoires in cytomegalovirus infection. In TCRdb, the reads were re-called with MiXCR into one record per CDR3 protein. The sample carries hundreds of thousands of distinct CDR3 sequences, 9.6% recorded once. The specimen sequenced was PBMCs. Receptors were obtained from a human donor in good health (CMV status not recorded). Some clones in this sample may be carry-over from other donors' samples. CDR3s include the opening cysteine and the closing phenylalanine or tryptophan. Each record gives: V gene, J gene, CDR3 protein.

V gene: TRBV7-2
J gene: TRBJ1-1
CDR3 protein: CASSSIQGARTEAFF

V gene: TRBV12-3/TRBV12-4
J gene: TRBJ2-1
CDR3 protein: CASSLGAHSGNEQFF

V gene: TRBV11-2
J gene: TRBJ2-5
CDR3 protein: CASSLDRQETQYF

V gene: TRBV20-1
J gene: TRBJ1-1
CDR3 protein: CSARTGGTNTEAFF

V gene: TRBV6-1
J gene: TRBJ1-2
CDR3 protein: CASSEAWGVGYTF

V gene: TRBV5-6
J gene: TRBJ2-1
CDR3 protein: CASSYVSGDNEQFF

V gene: TRBV7-2
J gene: TRBJ2-1
CDR3 protein: CASSLKQGASYQGAYNEQFF

V gene: TRBV5-6
J gene: TRBJ1-5
CDR3 protein: CASSTGTVSNQPQHF

V gene: TRBV20-1
J gene: TRBJ2-5
CDR3 protein: CSAPELQGLETQYF

V gene: TRBV28
J gene: TRBJ2-1
CDR3 protein: CASRLYNQQFF

V gene: TRBV15
J gene: TRBJ2-1
CDR3 protein: CAAGSLRYNEQFF

V gene: TRBV7-2
J gene: TRBJ1-4
CDR3 protein: CASSAPGKLFF

V gene: TRBV28
J gene: TRBJ2-1
CDR3 protein: CASSLRGAYSYNEQFF

V gene: TRBV29-1
J gene: TRBJ2-2
CDR3 protein: CSVEAVDRDPTGELFF

V gene: TRBV6-1
J gene: TRBJ1-5
CDR3 protein: CASSSQGVSQPQHF

V gene: TRBV12-3/TRBV12-4
J gene: TRBJ2-7
CDR3 protein: CASTTAYEQYF

V gene: TRBV7-2
J gene: TRBJ1-5
CDR3 protein: CASSWDGQANQPQHF

V gene: TRBV12-3/TRBV12-4
J gene: TRBJ1-3
CDR3 protein: CASRSLDRENTIYF

V gene: TRBV28
J gene: TRBJ1-5
CDR3 protein: CASSSDGYSNQPQHF

V gene: TRBV4-2
J gene: TRBJ1-5
CDR3 protein: CASSQDGNSNQPQHF

V gene: TRBV7-8
J gene: TRBJ1-5
CDR3 protein: CASSLIRDQPQHF

V gene: TRBV20-1
J gene: TRBJ2-1
CDR3 protein: CSARDQAGGRYNEQFF

V gene: TRBV5-4
J gene: TRBJ1-1
CDR3 protein: CASSYEQGNTEAFF

V gene: TRBV4-1
J gene: TRBJ2-5
CDR3 protein: CASSQFPSYQETQYF

V gene: TRBV18
J gene: TRBJ2-7
CDR3 protein: CASSPPVTDEQYF

V gene: TRBV7-2
J gene: TRBJ1-5
CDR3 protein: CASSPGTNQPQHF

V gene: TRBV5-5
J gene: TRBJ2-5
CDR3 protein: CASSLGVAGAETQYF

V gene: TRBV25-1
J gene: TRBJ2-7
CDR3 protein: CASSGTFRGSYEQYF

V gene: TRBV12-3/TRBV12-4
J gene: TRBJ2-6
CDR3 protein: CASRARGGSTAGANVLTF

V gene: TRBV29-1
J gene: TRBJ2-2
CDR3 protein: CSVEDRGLSNTGELFF

V gene: TRBV19
J gene: TRBJ2-1
CDR3 protein: CACAPGTEYRSSYNEQFF

V gene: TRBV12-3/TRBV12-4
J gene: TRBJ2-1
CDR3 protein: CASFLWGGEQFF

V gene: TRBV18
J gene: TRBJ2-3
CDR3 protein: CASSPPGTGKQYF

V gene: TRBV7-6
J gene: TRBJ1-1
CDR3 protein: CASSPGVTEAFF

V gene: TRBV7-9
J gene: TRBJ1-6
CDR3 protein: CASSLVGGNGSPLHF

V gene: TRBV27
J gene: TRBJ2-1
CDR3 protein: CASSFSHYNEQFF

V gene: TRBV20-1
J gene: TRBJ2-2
CDR3 protein: CSARDRDYTGELFF

V gene: TRBV6-5
J gene: TRBJ2-3
CDR3 protein: CASSYLQRGDTDTQYF

V gene: TRBV7-9
J gene: TRBJ2-7
CDR3 protein: CASSDRDRGHYEQYF

V gene: TRBV10-3
J gene: TRBJ1-1
CDR3 protein: CAIRGPNTEAFF

V gene: TRBV3-1
J gene: TRBJ2-3
CDR3 protein: CASSEAFGDTQYF

V gene: TRBV7-2
J gene: TRBJ1-5
CDR3 protein: CASSLALQGNQPQHF

V gene: TRBV12-3/TRBV12-4
J gene: TRBJ2-1
CDR3 protein: CASSIVQSSYNEQFF

V gene: TRBV7-9
J gene: TRBJ2-1
CDR3 protein: CASTRGEQFF

V gene: TRBV10-3
J gene: TRBJ2-7
CDR3 protein: CAIRGGDVSYEQYF